One and the same sample provided the 10 T cell receptor beta chains below, sequenced in a study of Graves' ophthalmopathy and Graves' hyperthyroidism. Researchers took RNA transcripts and amplified TCR beta CDR3 regions from them. RT-PCR in the first round used HTBI primers; a second-round multiplex PCR followed. In TCRdb, the multiplex PCR reads were re-called with MiXCR into one record per CDR3 protein. This sample has around 670,000 distinct CDR3 sequences; around 40% occur once, and the top ten carry 44%. The material sequenced was peripheral blood. The source of these receptors is an adult man with Graves' ophthalmopathy.

This clonotype was counted once. The CDR3 is CASSLRDRVYGYTF. The CDR3 bases are TGTGCCAGCAGTTTAAGGGACAGGGTCTATGGCTACACCTTC. The chain joins TRBV11-2 to TRBJ1-2, with 9 bases aligning to TRBD1. This CDR3 contains 14 residues. Germline CDR1 is SGHAT and CDR2 is FQNNGV. J was trimmed by 4 bases and V by 6 bases; bases with no gene match: 6.

The sample holds a few counts of this clonotype. This rearrangement joins TRBV6-1 to TRBJ1-1, with no clear D. This CDR3 is 12 amino acids long. Germline V gives CDR1 MNHNS, CDR2 SASEGT. Trimming stripped 4 bases from V and 7 bases from J, with 10 bases between. For the CDR3, the DNA is TGTGCCAGCAGTGTGACCCAGGTTGAAGCTTTCTTT. Translated: CASSVTQVEAFF.

This clonotype was seen many times. The chain couples TRBV15 to TRBJ1-2; D remains ambiguous. CDR3 size: 14 residues. Trimming took 0 bases from V and 2 from J, leaving 7 bases between them. In germline, CDR1 is LNHNV, CDR2 YYDKDF (reference sequence). The CDR3 region is CATSREDGNYGYTF. CDR3 nucleotides: TGTGCCACCAGCAGAGAGGACGGCAACTATGGCTACACCTTC.

V usage is TRBV20-1 and J usage is TRBJ1-1; D gene uncertain. Trimming stripped 6 bases from V and 4 bases from J, with 12 bases between. This CDR3 contains 12 residues. Germline V CDR1 and CDR2: DFQATT, SNEGSKA (reference sequence). The CDR3 DNA is TGCAGTGCCCACCCTCCTTCCACTGAAGCTTTCTTT. Residues: CSAHPPSTEAFF.

Points on this clonotype: At one of its ends the junction is not consistent with the germline gene, which may arise from a read error. The chain links TRBV24-1 to TRBJ1-5, with 9 bases fitting TRBD1. The CDR3 is 16 residues long. In germline, CDR1 is KGHDR, CDR2 SFDVKD. CDR3 sequence: CASSEWGQGSNQPQHF. CDR3 DNA sequence: TGTGCCAGCAGTGAATGGGGACAGGGTAGCAATCAGCCCCAGCATTTT.

This clonotype was detected many times. The chain recombines TRBV2 with TRBJ2-2; D is ambiguous. Trimming stripped 7 bases from V and 6 bases from J, with 12 bases between. Germline V lookup: CDR1 SNHLY, CDR2 FYNNEI. CDR3 length: 13 amino acids. CDR3 residues: CASKEVAAGELFF. The CDR3 DNA follows: TGTGCCAGCAAGGAAGTTGCGGCCGGGGAGCTGTTTTTT.

The rearrangement links TRBV7-8 to TRBJ2-7, with TRBD1 matching 7 bases. V shed 0 bases and J 4 bases; nucleotides not matched to a gene: 12. The CDR3 covers 17 residues. Germline V gene data show CDR1 as SGHVS and CDR2 as FQNEAQ. The CDR3, as DNA: TGTGCCAGCAGCTTAGCTTGGCAGGGGGACGGTTGGTACGAGCAGTACTTC. It is translated as CASSLAWQGDGWYEQYF. Variable domain in full (rest from reference TRBV7-8 and TRBJ2-7): GAGVSQSPRYKVAKRGQDVALRCDPISGHVSLFWYQQALGQGPEFLTYFQNEAQLDKSGLPSDRFFAERPEGSVSTLKIQRTQQEDSAVYLCASSLAWQGDGWYEQYFGPGTRLTVT.

The chain joins TRBV27 to TRBJ1-1, with D unresolved. The CDR3 has 11 residues. Germline CDR1 and CDR2: MNHEY and SMNVEV (reference sequence). Trimming removed 8 bases from V and 1 base from J, with 5 bases in between. The CDR3 nucleotides read TGTGCCAGCCTCAAGAACACTGAAGCTTTCTTT. Its protein product is CASLKNTEAFF.

This clonotype was seen only a few times. This chain connects TRBV6-1 to TRBJ1-2; D might be TRBD1 (6 bases). This CDR3 has 15 amino acids. In germline, CDR1 is MNHNS, CDR2 SASEGT. Trimming cost V 4 bases and J 0 bases, with 12 bases left between them. The CDR3 DNA reads as TGTGCCAGCAGTGTGGACAGCCGCCCTAACTATGGCTACACCTTC. Translating it yields CASSVDSRPNYGYTF.

As for this clonotype: Its ends do not fully match the called genes, so a read error is possible. The rearrangement uses TRBV10-2 and TRBJ1-5, with a weak D call TRBD1 (5 bases). This CDR3 comprises 14 residues. CDR1 WSHSY and CDR2 SAAADI come from the germline V gene. This CDR3 reads CAWSGGGSNQPQHF. The CDR3 DNA reads TGTGCCTGGAGCGGCGGGGGGAGCAATCAGCCCCAGCATTTT.